This T cell receptor beta chain was sequenced in a study of T cells in Graves' hyperthyroidism and ophthalmopathy. Amplification of TCR beta CDR3 regions used RNA as the template. The HTBI primer set drove a first-round RT-PCR of the TCR CDR3. TCRdb called the multiplex PCR reads again in MiXCR, with one record for every CDR3 protein. The sample records 480,000 or so distinct CDR3 sequences, 46% being singletons. The V segment lost 4 bases and the J segment 4 bases; nucleotides outside the gene matches: 3. The CDR3 covers 12 residues. Germline lookup yields CDR1 SQVTM and CDR2 ANQGSEA. The rearrangement joins TRBV29-1 to TRBJ1-2; 7 bases agree with TRBD1. Material for sequencing was peripheral blood or thyroid tissue (not recorded which). This receptor was identified in an adult woman with Graves' disease, either hyperthyroidism or ophthalmopathy (not recorded which). The CDR3 DNA sequence: TGCAGCGTTGGGGCAGGGGGCTATGGCTACACCTTC. Translation gives CSVGAGGYGYTF. The whole variable domain, remainder taken from reference TRBV29-1 and TRBJ1-2, is SAVISQKPSRDICQRGTSLTIQCQVDSQVTMMFWYRQQPGQSLTLIATANQGSEATYESGFVIDKFPISRPNLTFSTLTVSNMSPEDSSIYLCSVGAGGYGYTFGSGTRLTVV.